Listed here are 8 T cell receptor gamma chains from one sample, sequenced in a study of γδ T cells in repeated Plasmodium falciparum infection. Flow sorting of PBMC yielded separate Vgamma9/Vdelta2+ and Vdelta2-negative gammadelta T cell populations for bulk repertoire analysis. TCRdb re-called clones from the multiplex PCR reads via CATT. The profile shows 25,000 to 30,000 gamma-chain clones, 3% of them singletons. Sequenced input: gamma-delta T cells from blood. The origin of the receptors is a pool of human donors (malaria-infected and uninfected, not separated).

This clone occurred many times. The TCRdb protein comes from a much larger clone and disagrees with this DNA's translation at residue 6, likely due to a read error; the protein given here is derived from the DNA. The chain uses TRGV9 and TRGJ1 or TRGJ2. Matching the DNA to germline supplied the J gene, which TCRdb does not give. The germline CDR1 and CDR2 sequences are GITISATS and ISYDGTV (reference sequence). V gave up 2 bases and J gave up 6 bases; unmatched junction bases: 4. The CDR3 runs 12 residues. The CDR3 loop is CALWEGLYKKLF. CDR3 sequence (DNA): TGTGCCTTGTGGGAGGGTCTTTATAAGAAACTCTTT.

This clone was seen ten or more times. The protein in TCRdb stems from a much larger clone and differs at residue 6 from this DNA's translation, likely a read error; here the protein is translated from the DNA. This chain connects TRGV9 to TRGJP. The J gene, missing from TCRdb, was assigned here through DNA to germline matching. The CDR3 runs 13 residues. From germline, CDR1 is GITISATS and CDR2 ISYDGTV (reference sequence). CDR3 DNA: TGTGCCTTGGGGGAGTTTGGCAAAAAAATCAAGGTATTT. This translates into CALGEFGKKIKVF.

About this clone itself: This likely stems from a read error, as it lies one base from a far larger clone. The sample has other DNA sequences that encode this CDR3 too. CDR3 sequence: CALWEGPTYYKKLF. DNA for the CDR3: TGTGCCTTGTGGGAGGGACCTACTTATTATAAAAAACTCTTT. No J gene was assigned, while the V gene was called as TRGV9. Germline CDR1 is GITISATS and CDR2 is ISYDGTV (reference sequence). This CDR3 comprises 14 residues.

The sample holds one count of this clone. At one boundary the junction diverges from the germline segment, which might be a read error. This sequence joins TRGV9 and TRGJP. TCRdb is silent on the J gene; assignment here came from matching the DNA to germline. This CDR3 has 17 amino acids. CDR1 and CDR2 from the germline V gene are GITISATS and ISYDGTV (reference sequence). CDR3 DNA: TGTGCCTTGTGGGAGGGAGGAGGAGAGTTGGTCAAAAAAATCAAGGTATTT. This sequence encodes CALWEGGGELVKKIKVF.

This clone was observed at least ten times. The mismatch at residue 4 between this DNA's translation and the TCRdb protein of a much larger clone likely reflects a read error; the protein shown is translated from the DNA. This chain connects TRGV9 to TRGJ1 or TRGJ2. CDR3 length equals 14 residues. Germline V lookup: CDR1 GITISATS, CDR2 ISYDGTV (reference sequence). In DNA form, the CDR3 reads TGTGCCTTGCGGGAGGGTGCGAATTATTATAAGAAACTCTTT. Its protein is CALREGANYYKKLF.

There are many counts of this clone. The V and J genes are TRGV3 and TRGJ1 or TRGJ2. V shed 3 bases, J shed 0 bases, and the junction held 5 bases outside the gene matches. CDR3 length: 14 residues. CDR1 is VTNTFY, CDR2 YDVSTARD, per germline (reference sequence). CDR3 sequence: CATWDFVNYYKKLF. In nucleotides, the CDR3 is TGTGCCACCTGGGACTTTGTGAATTATTATAAGAAACTCTTT.

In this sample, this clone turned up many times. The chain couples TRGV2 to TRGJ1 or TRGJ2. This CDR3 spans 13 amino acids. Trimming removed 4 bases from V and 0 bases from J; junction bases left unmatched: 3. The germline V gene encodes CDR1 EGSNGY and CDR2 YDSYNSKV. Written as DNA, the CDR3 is TGTGCCACCTGGGATATGAATTATTATAAGAAACTCTTT. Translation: CATWDMNYYKKLF.

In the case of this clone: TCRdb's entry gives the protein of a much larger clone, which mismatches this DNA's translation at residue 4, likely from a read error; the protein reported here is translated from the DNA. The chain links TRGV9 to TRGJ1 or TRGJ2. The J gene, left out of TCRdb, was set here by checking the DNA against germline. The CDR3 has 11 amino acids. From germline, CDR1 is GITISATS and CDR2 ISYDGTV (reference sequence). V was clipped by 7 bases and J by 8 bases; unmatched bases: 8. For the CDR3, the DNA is TGTGCCTTGTGTGAGCGTCATAAGAAACTCTTT. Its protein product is CALCERHKKLF.